A single sample gave rise to the 15 T cell receptor beta chains below, sequenced in a study of OX40 agonist ivuxolimab in advanced cancers. TCRdb keeps only in-frame clones here, not all; method: immunoSEQ multiplex PCR. The sample includes some 58,000 clones, roughly 80% seen only once; the top ten take about 3.7%. The source material was CD4+ or CD8+ T cells sorted from blood, sampled in a trial of the OX40 agonist ivuxolimab. Receptor source: an adult with an advanced solid tumor such as melanoma, head and neck, liver or kidney cancer.

The rearrangement joins TRBV5-1 to TRBJ2-7; D is perhaps TRBD2 (5 bases). Trimming cost V 4 bases and J 3 bases, with 17 bases left between them. This CDR3 has 15 amino acids. From germline, CDR1 is SGHRS and CDR2 YFSETQ. The CDR3 coding sequence is TGCGCCAGCAGCCTCCACGAAGCGGCAAGCTACGAGCAGTACTTC. Residues: CASSLHEAASYEQYF.

The rearrangement joins TRBV6-1 to TRBJ2-7; 7 bases are shared with TRBD1. Per germline, CDR1 MNHNS and CDR2 SASEGT. The CDR3 totals 12 residues. Losses at the gene ends were 11 bases for V and 3 bases for J; bases not matched to a gene: 7. The CDR3 loop is CACRDSNYEQYF. The CDR3 DNA reads TGTGCCTGCCGGGACAGCAACTACGAGCAGTACTTC.

V gene TRBV6-5 combines with J gene TRBJ2-2; the match to TRBD1 covers 8 bases. With 0 bases clipped from V and 7 bases from J, the junction kept 7 bases outside the gene matches. Germline CDR1 is MNHEY and CDR2 is SVGAGI. This CDR3 comprises 16 residues. This CDR3 reads CASSYSRTGSGGELFF. The CDR3 DNA reads TGTGCCAGCAGTTACTCCCGGACAGGGTCGGGCGGGGAGCTGTTTTTT.

The genes are TRBV6-6 and TRBJ1-3; no clear D gene. Germline lookup yields CDR1 MNHNY and CDR2 SVGAGI (reference sequence). This CDR3 is built from 13 residues. V lost 8 bases to trimming and J lost 7 bases, with 15 bases between them. The CDR3 sequence: CASGNFDGNTIYF. In DNA, the CDR3 is TGTGCCAGCGGGAACTTTGATGGCAACACCATATATTTT.

A few counts support this clone. V gene TRBV28 combines with J gene TRBJ2-7; 7 bases agree with TRBD1. Germline assignment: CDR1 MDHEN and CDR2 SYDVKM. CDR3 length equals 16 residues. V dropped 4 bases and J dropped 2; count of bases not matched to a gene: 11. CDR3 amino acids: CASSSTWDRAPYEQYF. CDR3 coding DNA: TGTGCCAGCAGTTCCACCTGGGACAGAGCCCCCTACGAGCAGTACTTC.

J is TRBJ1-1 and V is TRBV7-2; a possible D gene is TRBD1 (5 bases). Looked up from germline, CDR1 is SGHTA and CDR2 is FQGNSA. Between the trimmed V and J ends, which lost 1 base and 0 bases, there was a span of 9 bases. CDR3 size: 15 residues. This CDR3 is CASSLVPDMNTEAFF. DNA of the CDR3: TGTGCCAGCAGCTTAGTTCCGGACATGAACACTGAAGCTTTCTTT.

The chain has TRBV28 and TRBJ1-1, with no clear D. V was trimmed by 1 base and J by 3 bases, leaving 21 bases between them. Germline V gene lookup returns CDR1 MDHEN and CDR2 SYDVKM. The CDR3 runs to 18 residues. The CDR3 is CASSLYSGNREWDTEAFF. In nucleotides, the CDR3 is TGTGCCAGCAGTTTATATTCGGGGAATCGGGAGTGGGACACTGAAGCTTTCTTT.

This clone appeared a single time. The rearrangement joins TRBV7-6 to TRBJ1-1; 8 nucleotides agree with TRBD1. V shed 5 bases, J shed 0 bases, and the junction held 8 bases outside the gene matches. Germline lookup yields CDR1 SGHVS and CDR2 FNYEAQ. The CDR3 runs 16 residues. The CDR3 region is CASSPLTGALNTEAFF. CDR3 DNA sequence: TGTGCCAGCAGCCCCTTGACAGGGGCTCTGAACACTGAAGCTTTCTTT.

The chain is built from TRBV15 and TRBJ1-2; TRBD1 agrees at 7 bases. Germline V gene sequence: CDR1 LNHNV, CDR2 YYDKDF (reference sequence). This CDR3 region has 15 residues. Germline trimming cut 0 bases from V and 3 bases from J; bases unmatched to any gene: 4. CDR3 loop: CATSRDFDRDYGYTF. The CDR3 coding sequence is TGTGCCACCAGCAGAGATTTTGACAGGGACTATGGCTACACCTTC.

As for this clone: Germline is not matched at one junction end, which may reflect a read error. V usage is TRBV7-8 and J usage is TRBJ2-2; tentatively, D is TRBD2 (6 bases). The CDR3 consists of 16 residues. Germline V CDR1 and CDR2: SGHVS, FQNEAQ. Here the CDR3 DNA reads TGTGCCAGCACCTTAGGGGTAGCGGCGAACACCGGGGAGCTGTTTTTT. Translating gives CASTLGVAANTGELFF.

The chain has TRBV28 and TRBJ2-7; the match to TRBD1 covers 8 bases. Unmatched junction bases numbered 9, after V lost 6 bases and J lost 2 bases. Looked up from germline, CDR1 is MDHEN and CDR2 is SYDVKM. The CDR3 length is 15 residues. CDR3 region: CASRFGQGFTYEQYF. The CDR3 DNA is TGTGCCAGCAGATTCGGACAGGGCTTTACCTACGAGCAGTACTTC. The variable domain in full, with the rest retrieved from reference TRBV28 and TRBJ2-7, is DVKVTQSSRYLVKRTGEKVFLECVQDMDHENMFWYRQDPGLGLRLIYFSYDVKMKEKGDIPEGYSVSREKKERFSLILESASTNQTSMYLCASRFGQGFTYEQYFGPGTRLTVT.

The chain is built from TRBV30 and TRBJ2-1; 16 bases fit TRBD2. The CDR3 covers 17 residues. Germline values: CDR1 GTSNPN, CDR2 SVGIG (reference sequence). V trimming: 3 bases; J trimming: 8 bases; junction bases outside the gene matches: 10. The CDR3 DNA sequence: TGTGCCTGGAGGACGGGACTAGCGGGAGGGCCTGGATATGAGCAGTTCTTC. Translation: CAWRTGLAGGPGYEQFF.

This rearrangement joins TRBV2 to TRBJ2-1, with 14 bases matching TRBD2. CDR1 and CDR2 from the germline V gene are SNHLY and FYNNEI. The CDR3 is 19 residues long. V gave up 7 bases and J gave up 5 bases; unmatched junction bases: 16. The CDR3 nucleotides read TGTGCCAGCACCGAATGGGAGACTAGCGGGAGGGCAGGAAACAATGAGCAGTTCTTC. Residues: CASTEWETSGRAGNNEQFF.

CDR3 residues: CASSQEIAGRETQYF. The CDR3 DNA reads TGCGCCAGCAGCCAAGAAATAGCGGGAAGGGAGACCCAGTACTTC. The rearrangement joins TRBV4-1 to TRBJ2-5; 8 bases fit TRBD2. Germline V lookup: CDR1 MGHRA, CDR2 YSYEKL. This CDR3 comprises 15 residues. Trimming removed 0 bases from V and 5 bases from J; junction bases left unmatched: 5.

The chain links TRBV28 to TRBJ2-5, with no clear D. With the DNA end fitting TRBJ2-7 better, the J assignment may be wrong. The V gene's germline CDR1 is MDHEN and CDR2 SYDVKM. The CDR3 has 14 amino acids. CDR3 sequence reads: CASSPGVGSYEQYF. The CDR3 DNA is TGTGCCAGCAGTCCCGGTGTCGGCTCCTACGAGCAGTACTTC.